This TCR beta chain emerged from a study of cytomegalovirus exposure and HLA in healthy donors. General observations from the study: In a later analysis, most CMV-associated TCR beta chains appeared HLA-restricted.

As concerns this clone: Its target is not known.

Trimming left V 5 bases short and J 4 bases short, with 14 bases between. CDR3 length: 14 residues. Per the germline V gene, CDR1 is MGHDK and CDR2 is SYGVNS. Primers for the PCR totalled 60 Vbeta and 13 Jbeta. The repertoire was sequenced with immunoSEQ multiplex PCR; TCRdb's copy has only in-frame clones and lacks some. Here the sample spans 120,000 or so clones, over 60% being singletons. This chain uses TRBV25-1 with TRBJ1-1; D possibly corresponds to TRBD1 (5 bases). This TCR was recovered from a woman aged 35 to 49 in good health and CMV-seropositive. Specimen: PBMCs. The CDR3 loop reads CASSPQGRGTEAFF. The CDR3 nucleotides are TGTGCCAGCAGTCCTCAGGGTAGGGGCACTGAAGCTTTCTTT.